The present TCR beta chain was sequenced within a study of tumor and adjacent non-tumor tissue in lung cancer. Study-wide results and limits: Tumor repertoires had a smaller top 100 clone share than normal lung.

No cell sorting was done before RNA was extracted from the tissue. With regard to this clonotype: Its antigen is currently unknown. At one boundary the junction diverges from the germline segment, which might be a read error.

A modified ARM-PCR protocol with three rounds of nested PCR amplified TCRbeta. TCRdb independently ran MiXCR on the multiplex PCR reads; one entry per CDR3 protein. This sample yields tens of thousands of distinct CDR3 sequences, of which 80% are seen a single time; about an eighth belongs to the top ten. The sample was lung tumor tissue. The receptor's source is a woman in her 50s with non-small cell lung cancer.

Here the CDR3 reads CASSYVATDTEYF. Here the CDR3 DNA reads TGCGCCAGCAGTTACGTGGCCACAGATACAGAGTATTTT. The V call is TRBV6-5, the J call TRBJ2-3; D is unresolved. Germline CDR1 and CDR2: MNHEY and SVGAGI. The CDR3 sequence is 13 residues long.